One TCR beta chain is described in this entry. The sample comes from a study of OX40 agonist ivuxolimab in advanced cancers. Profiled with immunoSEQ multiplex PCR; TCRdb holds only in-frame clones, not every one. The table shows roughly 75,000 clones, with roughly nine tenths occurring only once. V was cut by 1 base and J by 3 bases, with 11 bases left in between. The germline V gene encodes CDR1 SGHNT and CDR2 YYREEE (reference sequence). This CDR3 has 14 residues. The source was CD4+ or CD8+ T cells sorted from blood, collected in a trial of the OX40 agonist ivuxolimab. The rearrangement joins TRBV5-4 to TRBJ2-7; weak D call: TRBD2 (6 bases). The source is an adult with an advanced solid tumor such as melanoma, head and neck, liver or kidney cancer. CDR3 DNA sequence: TGTGCCAGCAGCTTGCGGATAGCGGACTACGAGCAGTACTTC. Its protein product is CASSLRIADYEQYF.